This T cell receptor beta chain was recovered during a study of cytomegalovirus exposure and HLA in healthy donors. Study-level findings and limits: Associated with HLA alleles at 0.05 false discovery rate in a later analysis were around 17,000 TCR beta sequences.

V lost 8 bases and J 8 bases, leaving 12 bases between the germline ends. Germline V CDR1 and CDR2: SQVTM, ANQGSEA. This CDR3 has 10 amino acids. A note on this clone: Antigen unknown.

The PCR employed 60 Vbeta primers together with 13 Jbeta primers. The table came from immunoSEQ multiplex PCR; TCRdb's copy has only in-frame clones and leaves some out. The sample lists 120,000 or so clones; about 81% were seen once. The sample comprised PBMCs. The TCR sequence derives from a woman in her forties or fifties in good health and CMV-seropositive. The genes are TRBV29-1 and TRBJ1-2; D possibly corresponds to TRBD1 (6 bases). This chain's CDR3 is CSTERGGYTF. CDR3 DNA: TGCAGCACGGAGAGGGGGGGCTACACCTTC.